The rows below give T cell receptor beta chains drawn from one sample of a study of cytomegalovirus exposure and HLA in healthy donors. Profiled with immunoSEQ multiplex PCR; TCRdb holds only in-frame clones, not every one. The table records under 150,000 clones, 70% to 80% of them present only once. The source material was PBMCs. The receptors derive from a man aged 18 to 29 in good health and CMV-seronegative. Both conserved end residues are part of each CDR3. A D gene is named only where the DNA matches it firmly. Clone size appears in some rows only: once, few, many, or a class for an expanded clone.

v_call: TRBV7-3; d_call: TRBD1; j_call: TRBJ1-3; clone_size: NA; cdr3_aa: CASSYRGTGLCCLTIYF; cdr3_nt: TGTGCCAGCAGCTACCGAGGGACAGGTCTTTGTTGTCTCACCATATATTTT
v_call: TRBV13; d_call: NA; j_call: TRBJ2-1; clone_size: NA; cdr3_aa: CASSFRTGVGYNEQFF; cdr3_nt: TGTGCCAGCAGCTTTAGAACGGGTGTAGGCTACAATGAGCAGTTCTTC
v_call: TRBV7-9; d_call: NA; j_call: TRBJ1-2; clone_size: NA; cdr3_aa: CASSLERGTGGYTF; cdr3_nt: TGTGCCAGCAGCTTAGAAAGGGGAACCGGGGGCTACACCTTC
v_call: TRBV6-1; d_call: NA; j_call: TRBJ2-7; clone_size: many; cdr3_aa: CASSEVGGAREQYF; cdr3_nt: TGTGCCAGCAGTGAAGTAGGGGGGGCCCGCGAGCAGTACTTC
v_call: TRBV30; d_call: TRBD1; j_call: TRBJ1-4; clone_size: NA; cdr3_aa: CAWMRDRGLEKLFF; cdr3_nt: TGTGCCTGGATGAGGGACAGGGGATTAGAAAAACTGTTTTTT
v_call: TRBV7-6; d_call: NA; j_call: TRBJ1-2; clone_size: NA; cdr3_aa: CASSFAGASFNYGYTF; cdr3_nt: TGTGCCAGCAGCTTCGCAGGGGCCTCATTCAACTATGGCTACACCTTC
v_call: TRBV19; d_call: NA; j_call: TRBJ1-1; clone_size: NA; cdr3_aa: CASSESVAGENTEAFF; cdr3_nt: TGTGCCAGTAGTGAGAGCGTCGCGGGGGAGAACACTGAAGCTTTCTTT
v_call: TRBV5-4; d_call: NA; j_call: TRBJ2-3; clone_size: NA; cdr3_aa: CASSLNRQGTNTQYF; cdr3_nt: TGTGCCAGCAGCTTAAACCGGCAGGGTACGAATACGCAGTATTTT
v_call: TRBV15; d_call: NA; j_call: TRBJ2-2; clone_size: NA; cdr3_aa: CATSRTSNTGELFF; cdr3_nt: TGTGCCACCAGCAGAACTAGCAATACCGGGGAGCTGTTTTTT
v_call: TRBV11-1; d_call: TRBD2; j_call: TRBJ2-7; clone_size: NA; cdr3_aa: CASSPGEVAGDEQYF; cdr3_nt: TGTGCCAGCAGCCCCGGGGAGGTAGCGGGAGACGAGCAGTACTTC
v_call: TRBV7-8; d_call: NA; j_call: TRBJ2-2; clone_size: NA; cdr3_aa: CASSRRDSNTGELFF; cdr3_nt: TGTGCCAGCAGCCGCAGGGACTCGAACACCGGGGAGCTGTTTTTT
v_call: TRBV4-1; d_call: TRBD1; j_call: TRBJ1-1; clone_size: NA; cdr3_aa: CASSQVSGQHTEAFF; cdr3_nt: TGCGCCAGCAGCCAAGTCTCGGGACAGCACACTGAAGCTTTCTTT
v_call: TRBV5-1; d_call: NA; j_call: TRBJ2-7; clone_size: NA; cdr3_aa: CASSLSGYSEQYF; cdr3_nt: TGCGCCAGCAGCTTGTCGGGTTATTCCGAGCAGTACTTC
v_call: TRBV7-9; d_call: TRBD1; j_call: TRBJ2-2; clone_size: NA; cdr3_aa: CASSFGPDRSNTGELFF; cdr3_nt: TGTGCCAGCAGCTTTGGACCGGACAGGTCGAACACCGGGGAGCTGTTTTTT
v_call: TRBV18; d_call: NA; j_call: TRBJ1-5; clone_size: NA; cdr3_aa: CASSRGGDNQPQHF; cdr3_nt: TGTGCCAGCTCACGCGGGGGGGACAATCAGCCCCAGCATTTT
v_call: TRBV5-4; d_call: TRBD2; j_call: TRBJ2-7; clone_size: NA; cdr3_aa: CASSLVAGAYEQYF; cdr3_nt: TGTGCCAGCAGCTTAGTAGCGGGAGCCTACGAGCAGTACTTC
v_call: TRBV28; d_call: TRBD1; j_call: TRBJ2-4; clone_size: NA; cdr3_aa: CASLDRGLQEDIQYF; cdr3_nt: TGTGCCAGCCTTGACAGGGGGCTGCAGGAGGACATTCAGTACTTC
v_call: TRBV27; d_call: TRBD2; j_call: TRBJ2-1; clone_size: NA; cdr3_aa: CASSSPTLAGGWNEQFF; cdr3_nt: TGTGCCAGCAGTTCACCCACCCTAGCGGGAGGGTGGAATGAGCAGTTCTTC